This TCR beta chain derives from a study of tumor and adjacent non-tumor tissue in lung cancer. Concerning this clonotype: Its antigen is not known. One end of the junction does not line up with germline, which may come from a read error.

Study conclusions and caveats: Compared with tumor, normal lung showed significantly lower TCR diversity.

Three rounds of nested PCR, following a modified ARM-PCR protocol, produced the TCRbeta library. TCRdb analysed the multiplex PCR reads with MiXCR anew, one entry per CDR3 protein. The repertoire holds fewer than 100,000 distinct CDR3 sequences, 65% to 85% seen once, with about 54% in the top ten. The CDR3 totals 12 residues. Germline V lookup: CDR1 SQVTM, CDR2 ANQGSEA. No cell sorting was done before RNA was extracted from the tissue. More than 3 cm separated this lung sample from the edge of the tumor. This chain connects TRBV29-1 to TRBJ1-1; D remains ambiguous. Sequenced input: distant non-tumor lung tissue. The TCR comes from a man in his sixties with non-small cell lung cancer. CDR3: CSVSGLGTEAFF. For the CDR3, the DNA is TGCAGCGTTTCAGGTTTGGGCACTGAAGCATTCTTT.